This is a list of T cell receptor beta chains from one sample in a study of cytomegalovirus exposure and HLA in healthy donors. The protocol was immunoSEQ multiplex PCR, while the TCRdb copy is restricted to in-frame clones and leaves out a portion. This table holds about 160,000 clones, 80% to 85% found once. Sequenced material: PBMCs. The receptors shown here come from a man in his forties or fifties in good health and CMV-seropositive. Both conserved end residues are part of each CDR3. The D gene is left open where the match is weak. Expanded clones are given a class, and other clones once, few, many or no size at all.

.,.,TRBV7-9,TRBJ1-3,CASSQHREQSGNTIYF,TGTGCCAGCAGCCAGCACAGGGAGCAGTCTGGAAACACCATATATTTT
.,.,TRBV28,TRBJ1-3,CASTADLTSAGNTIYF,TGTGCCAGCACCGCGGACTTGACAAGTGCTGGAAACACCATATATTTT
.,few,TRBV5-1,TRBJ2-1,CASSPDRHNEQFF,TGCGCCAGCAGCCCAGACAGGCACAATGAGCAGTTCTTC
TRBD1,.,TRBV29-1,TRBJ1-2,CSVYAGGGGYTF,TGCAGCGTGTACGCAGGGGGAGGAGGCTACACCTTC
TRBD2,.,TRBV5-1,TRBJ2-3,CASSLERGGTTDTQYF,TGCGCCAGCAGCTTGGAACGCGGGGGGACCACAGATACGCAGTATTTT
.,few,TRBV5-1,TRBJ2-5,CASSLKGGETQYF,TGCGCCAGCAGCTTGAAAGGGGGAGAGACCCAGTACTTC
TRBD1,once,TRBV5-4,TRBJ1-2,CATQNRDSGGYTF,TGTGCCACCCAGAACCGGGACAGCGGTGGCTACACCTTC
.,.,TRBV15,TRBJ2-3,CATSSGDSSKGTDTQYF,TGTGCCACCAGCAGTGGAGACTCTTCTAAGGGCACAGATACGCAGTATTTT
.,.,TRBV10-1,TRBJ2-5,CASSEYGSTQYF,TGCGCCAGCAGTGAGTACGGGAGCACCCAGTACTTC
.,.,TRBV30,TRBJ2-7,CAWSPSGTGEQYF,TGTGCCTGGAGTCCTTCGGGGACTGGCGAGCAGTACTTC
.,.,TRBV13,TRBJ1-2,CASSLGQPVYGYTF,TGTGCCAGCAGCTTAGGCCAACCGGTCTATGGCTACACCTTC
TRBD1,.,TRBV5-1,TRBJ2-7,CAGSLPTGNSYEQYF,TGCGCCGGCAGCTTGCCGACAGGGAACTCCTACGAGCAGTACTTC
TRBD1,.,TRBV27,TRBJ1-2,CASGTGAYGYTF,TGTGCCAGCGGAACAGGGGCCTACGGCTACACCTTC
.,.,TRBV28,TRBJ2-5,CASSLSRELETQYF,TGTGCCAGCAGTTTATCCAGGGAATTGGAGACCCAGTACTTC
.,.,TRBV5-6,TRBJ1-1,CASSSDVGSLNTEAFF,TGTGCCAGCAGCTCGGATGTAGGGAGTCTGAACACTGAAGCTTTCTTT
TRBD2,.,TRBV5-6,TRBJ2-7,CASGNSGGSSYEQYF,TGTGCCAGCGGAAATTCGGGGGGGAGCTCCTACGAGCAGTACTTC
.,.,TRBV28,TRBJ2-7,CASSGPSFEQYF,TGTGCCAGCAGTGGCCCGTCTTTCGAGCAGTACTTC
TRBD2,once,TRBV10-3,TRBJ2-2,CAISESYSRWGLAGENTGELFF,TGTGCCATCAGTGAGTCGTATTCTCGGTGGGGACTAGCGGGAGAAAACACCGGGGAGCTGTTTTTT
.,.,TRBV7-9,TRBJ2-7,CASSRLGAYEQYF,TGTGCCAGCAGCCGCCTAGGGGCCTACGAGCAGTACTTC
.,few,TRBV28,TRBJ1-4,CASTHAGRLFF,TGTGCCAGCACCCACGCGGGACGTCTGTTTTTT
.,.,TRBV5-4,TRBJ1-1,CASSWGPGQSNTEAFF,TGTGCCAGCAGCTGGGGCCCGGGCCAATCGAACACTGAAGCTTTCTTT
TRBD1,.,TRBV6-4,TRBJ1-6,CASRGQGNSPLHF,TGTGCCAGCAGAGGACAGGGTAATTCACCCCTCCACTTT
TRBD1,.,TRBV7-9,TRBJ2-7,CSSSRTGGTYEQYF,TGTTCCAGCAGCAGAACAGGGGGGACCTACGAGCAGTACTTC
.,.,TRBV11-3,TRBJ2-5,CASSLDAGRTQYF,TGTGCCAGCAGCTTAGACGCAGGCCGGACCCAGTACTTC
TRBD1,once,TRBV4-1,TRBJ2-7,CASSLRQGASYEQYF,TGCGCCAGCAGCCTAAGACAGGGGGCGAGTTACGAGCAGTACTTC